Sequencing of this TCR beta chain was carried out in a study of identical twins. Comment on this clonotype: Antigen: not known.

Study-wide results and caveats: With abundant cord blood beta clonotypes, insertions were fewer; memory repertoires showed no such pattern.

Template switching created a universal primer site, and the cDNA included unique molecular identifiers. MiXCR, applied by TCRdb to the 5' RACE reads, yields one record per CDR3 protein. The sample has hundreds of thousands of distinct CDR3 sequences, roughly 6% seen once. Per germline, CDR1 SGHKS and CDR2 YYEKEE (reference sequence). V dropped 0 bases and J dropped 0; count of bases not matched to a gene: 6. The CDR3 is 17 residues long. The sample comprised naive T cells sorted from blood. This receptor was obtained from a man between 18 and 35 years old in good health. This chain links TRBV5-5 with TRBJ2-1, with 7 bases lining up with TRBD2. CDR3 sequence (DNA): TGTGCCAGCAGCTTGGGGAGTCTAGCGGACTCCTACAATGAGCAGTTCTTC. It is translated as CASSLGSLADSYNEQFF.